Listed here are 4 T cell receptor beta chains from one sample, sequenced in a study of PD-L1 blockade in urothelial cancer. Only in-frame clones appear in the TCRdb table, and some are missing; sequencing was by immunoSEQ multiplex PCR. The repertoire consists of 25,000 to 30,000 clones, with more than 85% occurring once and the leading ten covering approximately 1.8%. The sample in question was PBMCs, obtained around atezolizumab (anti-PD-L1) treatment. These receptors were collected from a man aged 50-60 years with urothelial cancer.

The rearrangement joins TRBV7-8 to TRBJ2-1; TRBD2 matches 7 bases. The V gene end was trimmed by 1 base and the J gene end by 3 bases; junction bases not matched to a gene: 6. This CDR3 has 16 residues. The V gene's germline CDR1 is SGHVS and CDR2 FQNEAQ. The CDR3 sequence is CASSLGVAGSYNEQFF. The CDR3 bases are TGTGCCAGCAGCTTAGGGGTAGCGGGTAGCTACAATGAGCAGTTCTTC.

The CDR3 nucleotides read TGCGCCAGCAGCTTCGAGACAGGCACAGATACGCAGTATTTT. This gives the protein CASSFETGTDTQYF. The chain joins TRBV5-1 to TRBJ2-3; TRBD1 might be the D (5 bases). The CDR3 is 14 amino acids. V shed 2 bases and J shed 1 base, with 8 bases lying between them. From germline, CDR1 is SGHRS and CDR2 YFSETQ.

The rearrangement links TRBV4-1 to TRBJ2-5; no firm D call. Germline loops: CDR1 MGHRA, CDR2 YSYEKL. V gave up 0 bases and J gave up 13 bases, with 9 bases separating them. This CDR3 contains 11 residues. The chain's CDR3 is CASSQEGRRYF. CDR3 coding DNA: TGCGCCAGCAGCCAAGAGGGCCGTCGGTACTTC.

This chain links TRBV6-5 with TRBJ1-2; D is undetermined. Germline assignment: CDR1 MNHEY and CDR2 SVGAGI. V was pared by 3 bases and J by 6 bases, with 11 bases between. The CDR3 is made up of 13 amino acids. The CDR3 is CASSYQGRDGYTF. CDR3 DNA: TGTGCCAGCAGTTATCAAGGGAGGGATGGCTACACCTTC.